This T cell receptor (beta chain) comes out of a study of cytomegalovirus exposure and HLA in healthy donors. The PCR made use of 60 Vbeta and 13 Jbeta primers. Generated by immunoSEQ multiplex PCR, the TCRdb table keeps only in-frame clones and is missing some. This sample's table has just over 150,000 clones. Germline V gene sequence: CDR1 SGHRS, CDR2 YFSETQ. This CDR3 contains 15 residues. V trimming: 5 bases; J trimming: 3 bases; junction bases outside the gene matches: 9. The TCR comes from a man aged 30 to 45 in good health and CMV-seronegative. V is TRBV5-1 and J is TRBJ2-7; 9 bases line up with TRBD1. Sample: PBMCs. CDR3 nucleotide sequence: TGCGCCAGCAGTCGTTCCGGGACAGGGATCTACGAGCAGTACTTC. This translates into CASSRSGTGIYEQYF.